This entry lists 25 T cell receptor beta chains sequenced from one sample in a study of shared clonotypes between healthy human individuals. The table came from immunoSEQ multiplex PCR; TCRdb's copy has only in-frame clones and leaves some out. Of roughly 2.5 million clones in the sample, more than 80% were seen once. Sample: naive CD4+ T cells sorted from blood. Subset in this sample: CD45RA+ positively selected. The receptors stem from a man aged 18 to 35 in good health.

This chain connects TRBV6-5 to TRBJ2-4; D is unclear. The CDR3 length is 12 residues. CDR1 and CDR2 from the germline V gene are MNHEY and SVGAGI. Deletions cut 2 bases from V and 5 bases from J, with 4 bases between. The CDR3 loop is CASSYTENIQYF. The CDR3, as DNA: TGTGCCAGCAGTTACACGGAAAACATTCAGTACTTC.

J is TRBJ1-1 and V is TRBV7-2; D ambiguous. The V end was cut by 5 bases, the J end by 2 bases, with 15 bases between. There are 15 residues in the CDR3. Germline V gene sequence: CDR1 SGHTA, CDR2 FQGNSA. CDR3 in DNA: TGTGCCAGCAGCCCAGAACAGAGATCCAACACTGAAGCTTTCTTT. Translation: CASSPEQRSNTEAFF.

Remarks on this clone: In the same sample, other DNA sequences code for this CDR3. This chain connects TRBV5-1 to TRBJ1-6; TRBD1 aligns across 7 bases. Germline CDR1 SGHRS, CDR2 YFSETQ. Trimming at V came to 0 bases and at J to 10 bases, leaving 7 bases not matched to a gene. The CDR3 spans 15 residues. The DNA of the CDR3 is TGCGCCAGCAGCTTGGGTGGCAGGGGGAGATCACCCCTCCACTTT. It codes for CASSLGGRGRSPLHF.

Concerning this clone: Other nucleotide sequences from this sample produce the same CDR3. This rearrangement joins TRBV30 to TRBJ1-6; D is perhaps TRBD1 (5 bases). The CDR3 is made up of 13 amino acids. Germline V CDR1 and CDR2: GTSNPN, SVGIG (reference sequence). Trimming left V 2 bases short and J 7 bases short, with 9 bases between. The chain's CDR3 is CAWSTGGNSPLHF. Here the CDR3 DNA reads TGTGCCTGGAGTACGGGGGGGAATTCACCCCTCCACTTT.

The CDR3 sequence: CASSLSGTGNTGELFF. The CDR3, as DNA: TGCGCCAGCAGCCTCTCCGGGACAGGGAACACCGGGGAGCTGTTTTTT. The V and J genes are TRBV4-1 and TRBJ2-2, with 8 positions matching TRBD1. This CDR3 is built from 16 residues. The ends lost 4 bases at V and 1 base at J; junction bases unmatched: 5. Germline CDR1 and CDR2: MGHRA and YSYEKL.

The rearrangement uses TRBV5-5 and TRBJ2-7; the match to TRBD1 covers 12 bases. The V and J ends lost 4 bases and 4 bases, in that order; junction bases with no gene match: 3. CDR1 SGHKS and CDR2 YYEKEE come from the germline V gene (reference sequence). CDR3 length: 14 amino acids. Written as DNA, the CDR3 is TGTGCCAGCAGCATGGGACAGGGGGCTTACGAGCAGTACTTC. This gives the protein CASSMGQGAYEQYF. The full variable domain, rest sourced from reference TRBV5-5 and TRBJ2-7, is DAGVTQSPTHLIKTRGQQVTLRCSPISGHKSVSWYQQVLGQGPQFIFQYYEKEERGRGNFPDRFSARQFPNYSSELNVNALLLGDSALYLCASSMGQGAYEQYFGPGTRLTVT.

This clone was counted a single time. The V call is TRBV5-1, the J call TRBJ2-2, with D unresolved. There are 16 residues in the CDR3. The V end lost 4 bases, the J end lost 4 bases, and 17 bases lay between the germline ends. From germline, CDR1 is SGHRS and CDR2 YFSETQ. The CDR3 spells CASSPQARVVTGELFF. DNA of the CDR3: TGCGCCAGCAGCCCCCAAGCTAGGGTTGTCACCGGGGAGCTGTTTTTT.

The V and J genes are TRBV10-3 and TRBJ2-3; 8 bases align to TRBD1. V was clipped by 4 bases and J by 3 bases; unmatched bases: 6. The CDR3 length is 15 residues. From germline, CDR1 is ENHRY and CDR2 SYGVKD. CDR3 protein: CAISGQDRATDTQYF. CDR3 bases: TGTGCCATCAGTGGCCAGGACAGGGCGACAGATACGCAGTATTTT.

The V gene is TRBV6-6, the J gene TRBJ2-1, with 13 nucleotides matching TRBD2. The junction had 6 bases not matched to a gene; V was cut back by 4 bases and J by 9 bases. Germline V CDR1 and CDR2: MNHNY, SVGAGI (reference sequence). This CDR3 is built from 15 residues. The CDR3 sequence is CASSSQLAGGSEQFF. The CDR3 DNA sequence: TGTGCCAGCAGTTCCCAACTAGCGGGAGGGAGTGAGCAGTTCTTC.

The chain combines TRBV5-1 with TRBJ2-2; no clear D. The V and J ends lost 2 bases and 3 bases respectively, with 8 bases between them. The CDR3 extends over 14 amino acids. Germline-derived CDR1 and CDR2 are SGHRS and YFSETQ. CDR3 in DNA: TGCGCCAGCAGCTTTGAAGGATACACCGGGGAGCTGTTTTTT. It specifies CASSFEGYTGELFF.

Details on this clone: This same CDR3 is encoded by further DNA sequences in the sample. This sequence joins TRBV7-2 and TRBJ2-5; TRBD2 is a possible D gene (6 bases). The ends were cut back, 3 bases at V and 2 bases at J, with 7 bases in the middle. This CDR3 comprises 13 residues. Germline V lookup: CDR1 SGHTA, CDR2 FQGNSA. DNA for the CDR3: TGTGCCAGCAGCTTCCGGGGGCAAGAGACCCAGTACTTC. It specifies CASSFRGQETQYF.

This chain connects TRBV7-9 to TRBJ2-5, with 9 nucleotides matching TRBD2. With V trimmed by 0 bases and J by 2 bases, 4 bases remained unmatched. Germline V gives CDR1 SEHNR, CDR2 FQNEAQ (reference sequence). This CDR3 region has 16 residues. The CDR3 region is CASSLALLAGQETQYF. The CDR3, as DNA: TGTGCCAGCAGCTTAGCGCTTCTAGCGGGGCAAGAGACCCAGTACTTC. The full variable domain, with the rest looked up from reference TRBV7-9 and TRBJ2-5, is DTGVSQNPRHKITKRGQNVTFRCDPISEHNRLYWYRQTLGQGPEFLTYFQNEAQLEKSRLLSDRFSAERPKGSFSTLEIQRTEQGDSAMYLCASSLALLAGQETQYFGPGTRLLVL.

A remark on this clone: This sample includes further DNA sequences coding for the same CDR3. The chain links TRBV18 to TRBJ2-6; D unclear. The germline CDR1 and CDR2 sequences are KGHSH and LQKENI. The CDR3 has 15 amino acids. Trimming cost V 3 bases and J 2 bases, with 8 bases left between them. CDR3 amino acids: CASSPGTTGANVLTF. The CDR3 bases are TGTGCCAGCTCACCTGGAACGACTGGGGCCAACGTCCTGACTTTC.

The genes are TRBV18 and TRBJ2-7; the match to TRBD2 covers 10 bases. Germline V gene data show CDR1 as KGHSH and CDR2 as LQKENI. The CDR3 is made up of 16 amino acids. V lost 6 bases to trimming and J lost 6 bases; unmatched junction nucleotides: 14. DNA of the CDR3: TGTGCCAGCTCTCAACTCGGGGGACTAGCGAATCTCGAGCAGTACTTC. Protein sequence: CASSQLGGLANLEQYF.

The DNA of the CDR3 is TGTGCCAGCAGTCCGGACTCCCGGGTGACAGATACGCAGTATTTT. It encodes CASSPDSRVTDTQYF. The J gene is TRBJ2-3, the V gene TRBV11-3, with D perhaps TRBD2 (5 bases). CDR3 size: 15 residues. Germline V lookup: CDR1 SGHNT, CDR2 YENEEA. Trimming removed 6 bases at V and 3 bases at J, with 16 bases between.

The V gene is TRBV28, the J gene TRBJ1-5; 8 bases fit TRBD1. This CDR3 comprises 15 residues. V shed 4 bases and J 11 bases; nucleotides not matched to a gene: 13. CDR1 is MDHEN, CDR2 SYDVKM, per germline. DNA of the CDR3: TGTGCCAGCAGTTCACCAACAGGGGGGGGAGGGGCCCAGCATTTT. Translating it yields CASSSPTGGGGAQHF.

The rearrangement uses TRBV6-1 and TRBJ2-1, with D perhaps matching TRBD1 (6 bases). Trimming left V 7 bases short and J 9 bases short, with 16 bases between. The CDR3 loop spans 13 amino acids. Germline CDR1 and CDR2: MNHNS and SASEGT. The chain's CDR3 is CASTGQLIPEQFF. Written as DNA, the CDR3 is TGTGCCAGCACCGGACAGCTAATCCCTGAGCAGTTCTTC.

Note on this clone: Other DNA sequences from this sample encode an identical CDR3 as well. The J gene is TRBJ1-1, the V gene TRBV2, with D uncertain. The V and J ends lost 6 bases and 0 bases respectively, with 5 bases between them. The CDR3 is 12 amino acids. CDR1 is SNHLY, CDR2 FYNNEI, per germline. The CDR3 spells CASRGLNTEAFF. The CDR3 nucleotides read TGTGCCAGCAGGGGCTTGAACACTGAAGCTTTCTTT.

The genes are TRBV30 and TRBJ2-3, with 9 positions matching TRBD1. The CDR3 covers 13 residues. The trim removed 3 bases at V and 5 bases at J, leaving 3 bases unmatched. Germline V lookup: CDR1 GTSNPN, CDR2 SVGIG (reference sequence). The DNA of the CDR3 is TGTGCCTGGAGCCGGGACAGGGTAGATACGCAGTATTTT. Translated: CAWSRDRVDTQYF.

This sequence joins TRBV5-1 and TRBJ1-4, with 12 bases lining up with TRBD1. CDR3 length: 18 residues. The germline V gene has CDR1 SGHRS and CDR2 YFSETQ. V was pared by 5 bases and J by 4 bases, with 12 bases of the junction left unmatched. The chain's CDR3 is CASRLGQGAGQSNEKLFF. CDR3 nucleotide sequence: TGCGCCAGCAGACTGGGACAGGGGGCCGGGCAGAGTAATGAAAAACTGTTTTTT. Supplemented by reference TRBV5-1 and TRBJ1-4, the full variable domain reads KAGVTQTPRYLIKTRGQQVTLSCSPISGHRSVSWYQQTPGQGLQFLFEYFSETQRNKGNFPGRFSGRQFSNSRSEMNVSTLELGDSALYLCASRLGQGAGQSNEKLFFGSGTQLSVL.

The rearrangement links TRBV6-1 to TRBJ1-4; D possibly corresponds to TRBD1 (6 bases). The CDR3 is made up of 14 amino acids. Trimming took off 2 bases at V and 8 bases at J, with 12 bases between the two ends. CDR1 and CDR2 from the germline V gene are MNHNS and SASEGT. CDR3 sequence: CASSESRQGEKLFF. The CDR3 bases are TGTGCCAGCAGTGAAAGTAGGCAGGGGGAAAAACTGTTTTTT.

This rearrangement joins TRBV5-5 to TRBJ2-7, with 13 positions matching TRBD2. This CDR3 region has 15 residues. CDR1 is SGHKS, CDR2 YYEKEE, per germline (reference sequence). Trimming cost V 3 bases and J 4 bases; bases outside gene matches: 4. In DNA form, the CDR3 reads TGTGCCAGCAGCTCAGGACTAGCGGGAGCGTACGAGCAGTACTTC. Amino acids: CASSSGLAGAYEQYF.

The V gene is TRBV7-2, the J gene TRBJ2-3; 8 positions agree with TRBD2. The CDR3 spans 16 residues. In germline, CDR1 is SGHTA, CDR2 FQGNSA. V was clipped by 4 bases and J by 0 bases; unmatched bases: 6. The CDR3 region is CASSSPASGSTDTQYF. In DNA, the CDR3 is TGTGCCAGCAGCTCCCCCGCTAGCGGGAGCACAGATACGCAGTATTTT. The whole variable domain, remainder taken from reference TRBV7-2 and TRBJ2-3, is GAGVSQSPSNKVTEKGKDVELRCDPISGHTALYWYRQSLGQGLEFLIYFQGNSAPDKSGLPSDRFSAERTGGSVSTLTIQRTQQEDSAVYLCASSSPASGSTDTQYFGPGTRLTVL.

This clone was observed once. Written as DNA, the CDR3 is TGTGCAAGTCGCCCCACGTCCGGGACAGGGGTCCCATACCGCTACGAGCAGTACTTC. It is translated as CASRPTSGTGVPYRYEQYF. The rearrangement links TRBV12-2 to TRBJ2-7; the DNA was not used to check the table's D call, TRBD1. TRBV12-2 is assigned pseudogene status. The CDR3 loop spans 19 amino acids.

This sequence joins TRBV5-1 and TRBJ2-2, with D perhaps TRBD2 (5 bases). Between the trimmed V and J ends, which lost 2 bases and 8 bases, there was a span of 16 bases. This CDR3 has 15 residues. Germline CDR1 SGHRS, CDR2 YFSETQ. The DNA for the CDR3 is TGCGCCAGCAGCTTTTCGGTCGGGGAATTAGGGGAGCTGTTTTTT. It is translated as CASSFSVGELGELFF.